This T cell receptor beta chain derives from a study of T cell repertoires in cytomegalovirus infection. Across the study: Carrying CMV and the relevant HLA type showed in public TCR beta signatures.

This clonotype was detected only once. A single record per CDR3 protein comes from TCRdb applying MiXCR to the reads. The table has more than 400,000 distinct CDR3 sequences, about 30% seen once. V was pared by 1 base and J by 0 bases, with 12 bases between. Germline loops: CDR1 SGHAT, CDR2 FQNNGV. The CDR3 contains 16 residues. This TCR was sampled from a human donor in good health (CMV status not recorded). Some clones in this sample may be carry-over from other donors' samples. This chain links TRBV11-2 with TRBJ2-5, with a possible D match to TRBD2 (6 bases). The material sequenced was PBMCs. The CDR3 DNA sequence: TGTGCCAGCAGCTTAGTCCAGGGACTGCACCAAGAGACCCAGTACTTC. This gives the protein CASSLVQGLHQETQYF.